This entry features one T cell receptor beta chain sequence. Its antigen is unknown. This specimen belongs to a study of Ad26.COV2.S vaccination and SARS-CoV-2 variants. Using immunoSEQ multiplex PCR, the repertoire was profiled, and TCRdb retains in-frame clones only, with some absent. The top ten hold around a sixth of the sample, which has roughly 100,000 clones, about 78% seen once. Per the germline V gene, CDR1 is SNHLY and CDR2 is FYNNEI. The ends lost 4 bases at V and 9 bases at J; junction bases unmatched: 5. CDR3 length equals 14 residues. General study findings and limits: Ad26.COV2.S recipients had broader spike-specific TCRs (P = 0.0014). Reportedly, after vaccination the spike-specific CD8+ and CD4+ T cell responses displayed substantial breadth. Vaccinees and placebo recipients showed similar non-spike TCR breadth. Using TCR breadth and depth analyses may have led to underestimated total T cell responses.

This chain joins TRBV2 and TRBJ1-6; TRBD1 matches at 8 bases. Specimen: peripheral blood, collected after recovery from COVID-19. This TCR was sampled from a human donor who had recovered from COVID-19. CDR3 amino acids: CASSVQGARSPLHF. Here the CDR3 DNA reads TGTGCCAGCAGTGTTCAGGGGGCGCGTTCACCCCTCCACTTT.